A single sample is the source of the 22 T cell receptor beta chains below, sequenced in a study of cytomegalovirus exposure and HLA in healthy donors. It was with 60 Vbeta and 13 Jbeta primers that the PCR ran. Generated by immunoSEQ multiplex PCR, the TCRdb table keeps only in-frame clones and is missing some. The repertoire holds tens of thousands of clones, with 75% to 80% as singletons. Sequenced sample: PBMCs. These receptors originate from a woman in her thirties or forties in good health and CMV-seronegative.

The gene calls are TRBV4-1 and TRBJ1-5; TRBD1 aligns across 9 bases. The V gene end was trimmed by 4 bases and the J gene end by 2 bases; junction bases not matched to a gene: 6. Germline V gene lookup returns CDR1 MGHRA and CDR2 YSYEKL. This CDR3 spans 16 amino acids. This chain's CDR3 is CASSRTTGGGNQPQHF. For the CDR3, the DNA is TGCGCCAGCAGCCGAACGACAGGGGGAGGCAATCAGCCCCAGCATTTT.

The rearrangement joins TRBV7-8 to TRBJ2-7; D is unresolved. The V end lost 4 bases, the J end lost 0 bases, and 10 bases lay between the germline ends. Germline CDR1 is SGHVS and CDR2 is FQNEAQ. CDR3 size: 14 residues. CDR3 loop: CASSSSSSSYEQYF. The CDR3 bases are TGTGCCAGCAGCTCGTCTTCGAGCTCCTACGAGCAGTACTTC.

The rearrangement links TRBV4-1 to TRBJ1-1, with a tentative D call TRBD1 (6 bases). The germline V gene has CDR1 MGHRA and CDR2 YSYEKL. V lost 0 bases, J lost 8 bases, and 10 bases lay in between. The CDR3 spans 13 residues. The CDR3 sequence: CASSQDTGQEAFF. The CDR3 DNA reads TGCGCCAGCAGCCAAGACACCGGACAGGAAGCTTTCTTT.

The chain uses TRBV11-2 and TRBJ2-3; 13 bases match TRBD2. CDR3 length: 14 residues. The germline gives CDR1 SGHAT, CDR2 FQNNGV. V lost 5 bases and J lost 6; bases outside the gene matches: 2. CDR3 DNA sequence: TGTGCCAGCAGCCTGACTAGCGGGGGGGATACGCAGTATTTT. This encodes CASSLTSGGDTQYF.

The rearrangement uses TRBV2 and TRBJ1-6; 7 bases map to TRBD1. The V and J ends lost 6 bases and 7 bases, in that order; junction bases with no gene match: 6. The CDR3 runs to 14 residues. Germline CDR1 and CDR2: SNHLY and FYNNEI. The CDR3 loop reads CASSDRVGNSPLHF. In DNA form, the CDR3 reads TGTGCCAGCAGCGACAGGGTTGGGAATTCACCCCTCCACTTT.

The CDR3 loop is CASWRANTEAFF. CDR3 coding DNA: TGTGCCAGTTGGCGGGCGAACACTGAAGCTTTCTTT. J is TRBJ1-1 and V is TRBV6-5; D is ambiguous. CDR3 length: 12 residues. Trimming cost V 9 bases and J 1 base, with 9 bases left between them. Germline V gene data show CDR1 as MNHEY and CDR2 as SVGAGI.

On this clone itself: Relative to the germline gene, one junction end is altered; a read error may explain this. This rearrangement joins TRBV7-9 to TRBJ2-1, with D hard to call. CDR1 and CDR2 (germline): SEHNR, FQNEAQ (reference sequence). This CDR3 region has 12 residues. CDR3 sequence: CSSSEPYNEQFF. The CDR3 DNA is TGTTCCAGCAGCGAGCCCTACAATGAGCAGTTCTTC.

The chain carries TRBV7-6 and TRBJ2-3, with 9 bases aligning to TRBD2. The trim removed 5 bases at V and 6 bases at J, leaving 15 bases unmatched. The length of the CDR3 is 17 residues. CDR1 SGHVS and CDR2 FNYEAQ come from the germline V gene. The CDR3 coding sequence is TGTGCCAGCAGCCAGGCCCAGGGACTAGCTTTGGCGGATACGCAGTATTTT. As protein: CASSQAQGLALADTQYF.

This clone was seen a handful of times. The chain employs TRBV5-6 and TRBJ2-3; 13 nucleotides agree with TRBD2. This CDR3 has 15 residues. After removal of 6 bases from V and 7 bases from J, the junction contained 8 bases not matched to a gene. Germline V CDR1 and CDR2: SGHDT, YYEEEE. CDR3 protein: CASTPGLAGTNTQYF. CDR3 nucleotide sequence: TGTGCCAGCACCCCGGGACTAGCGGGAACCAATACGCAGTATTTT.

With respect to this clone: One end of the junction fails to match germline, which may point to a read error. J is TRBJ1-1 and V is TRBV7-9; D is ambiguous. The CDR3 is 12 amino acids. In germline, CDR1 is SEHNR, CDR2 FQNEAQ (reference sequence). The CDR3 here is CSSSTSILEAFF. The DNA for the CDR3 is TGTTCCAGCAGTACCTCTATTCTTGAAGCTTTCTTT.

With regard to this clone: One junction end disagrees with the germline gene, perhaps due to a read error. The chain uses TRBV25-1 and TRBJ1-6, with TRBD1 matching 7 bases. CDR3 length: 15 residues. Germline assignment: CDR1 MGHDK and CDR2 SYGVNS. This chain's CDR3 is CASRLAGQNNSPLNF. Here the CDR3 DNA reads TGTGCCAGCAGGCTGGCGGGACAGAATAATTCACCCCTCAACTTT.

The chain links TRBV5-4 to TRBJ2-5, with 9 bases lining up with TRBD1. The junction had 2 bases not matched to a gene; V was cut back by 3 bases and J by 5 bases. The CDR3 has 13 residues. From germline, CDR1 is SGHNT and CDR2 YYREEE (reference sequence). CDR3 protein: CASSWDRAETQYF. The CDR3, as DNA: TGTGCCAGCAGCTGGGACAGGGCGGAGACCCAGTACTTC.

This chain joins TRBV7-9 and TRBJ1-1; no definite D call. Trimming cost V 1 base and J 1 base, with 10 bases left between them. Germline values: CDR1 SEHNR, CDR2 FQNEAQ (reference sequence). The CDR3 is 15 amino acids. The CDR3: CASSLGRGRNTEAFF. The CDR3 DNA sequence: TGTGCCAGCAGCTTAGGTAGAGGGCGGAACACTGAAGCTTTCTTT.

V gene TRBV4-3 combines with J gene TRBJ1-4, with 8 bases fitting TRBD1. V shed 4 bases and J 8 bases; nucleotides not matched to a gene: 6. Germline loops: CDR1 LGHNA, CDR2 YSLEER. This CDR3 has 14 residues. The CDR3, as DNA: TGCGCCAGCAGCCCGGACAGGGTGGTGGAAAAACTGTTTTTT. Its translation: CASSPDRVVEKLFF.

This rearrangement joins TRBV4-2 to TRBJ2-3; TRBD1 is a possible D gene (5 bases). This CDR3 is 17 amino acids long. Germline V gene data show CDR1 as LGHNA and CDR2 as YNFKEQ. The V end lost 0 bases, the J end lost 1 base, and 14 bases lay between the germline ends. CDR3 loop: CASSQDGAASGTDTQYF. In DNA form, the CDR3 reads TGTGCCAGCAGCCAAGATGGGGCTGCCTCCGGCACAGATACGCAGTATTTT.

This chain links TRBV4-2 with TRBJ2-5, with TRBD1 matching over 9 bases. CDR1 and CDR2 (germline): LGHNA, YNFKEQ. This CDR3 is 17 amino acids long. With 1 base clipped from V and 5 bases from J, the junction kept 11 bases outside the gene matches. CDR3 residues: CASSQVGGTGHLETQYF. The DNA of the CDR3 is TGTGCCAGCAGCCAAGTTGGGGGGACAGGGCACCTCGAGACCCAGTACTTC.

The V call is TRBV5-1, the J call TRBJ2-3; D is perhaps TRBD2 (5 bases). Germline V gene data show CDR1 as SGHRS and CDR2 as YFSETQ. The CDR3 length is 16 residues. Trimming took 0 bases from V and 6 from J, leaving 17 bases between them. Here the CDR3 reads CASSLGTSFWADTQYF. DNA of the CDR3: TGCGCCAGCAGCTTGGGTACTAGTTTTTGGGCGGATACGCAGTATTTT.

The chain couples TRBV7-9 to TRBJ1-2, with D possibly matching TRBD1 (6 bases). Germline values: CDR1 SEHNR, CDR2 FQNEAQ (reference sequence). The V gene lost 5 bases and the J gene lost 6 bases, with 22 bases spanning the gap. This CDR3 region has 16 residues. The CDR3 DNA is TGTGCCAGCAGCAAACATCCAGGGGCCGGCCGGAATGGCTACACCTTC. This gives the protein CASSKHPGAGRNGYTF.

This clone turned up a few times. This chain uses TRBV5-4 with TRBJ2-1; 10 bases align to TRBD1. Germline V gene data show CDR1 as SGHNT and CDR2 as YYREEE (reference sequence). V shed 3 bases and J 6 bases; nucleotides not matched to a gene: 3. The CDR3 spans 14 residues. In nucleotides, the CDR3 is TGTGCCAGCAGCTCCGGGACAGGGGTCAATGAGCAGTTCTTC. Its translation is CASSSGTGVNEQFF.

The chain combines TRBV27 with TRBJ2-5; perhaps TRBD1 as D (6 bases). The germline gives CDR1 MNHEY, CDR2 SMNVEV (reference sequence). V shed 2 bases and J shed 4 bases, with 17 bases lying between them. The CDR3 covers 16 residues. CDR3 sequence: CASSLGGLGRAETQYF. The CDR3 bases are TGTGCCAGCAGTTTAGGGGGCCTAGGAAGGGCAGAGACCCAGTACTTC.

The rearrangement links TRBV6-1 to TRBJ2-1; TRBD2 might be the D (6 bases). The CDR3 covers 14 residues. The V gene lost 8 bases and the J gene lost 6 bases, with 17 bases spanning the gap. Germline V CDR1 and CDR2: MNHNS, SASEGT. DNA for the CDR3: TGTGCCAGCGCTGTAGGGGTGCGGGGCAATGAGCAGTTCTTC. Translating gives CASAVGVRGNEQFF.

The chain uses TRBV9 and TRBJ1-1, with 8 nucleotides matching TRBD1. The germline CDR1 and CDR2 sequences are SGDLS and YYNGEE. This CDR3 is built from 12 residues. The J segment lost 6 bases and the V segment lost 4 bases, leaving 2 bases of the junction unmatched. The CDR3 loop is CASSSQGAEAFF. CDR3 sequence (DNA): TGTGCCAGCAGCTCACAGGGGGCTGAAGCTTTCTTT.